The TCR beta chain under discussion was sequenced for a study of shared clonotypes between healthy human individuals. The investigators split CD4+ cells into a CD45RA+ naive subset and a CD45RA-negative memory subset. The input for sorted-subset replicate PCRs was around 0.2 ug DNA, about 30,000 T cell genomes. TCRdb's copy holds only in-frame clones and misses some; the assay was immunoSEQ multiplex PCR. Of about 2 million clones in the sample, roughly 94% were seen once. CDR3 size: 14 residues. From germline, CDR1 is SGHDT and CDR2 YYEEEE. The germline V and J ends were trimmed by 1 base and 8 bases, with 13 bases remaining between them.

The chain couples TRBV5-6 to TRBJ2-1, with D hard to call. Sequenced sample: naive CD4+ T cells sorted from blood. The subset denotes: CD45RA+ positively selected. The receptor comes from a man between 18 and 29 years old in good health. The CDR3 DNA is TGTGCCAGCAGCTTGTTACCGGTTCCGTATGAGCAGTTCTTC. As protein: CASSLLPVPYEQFF.